This T cell receptor beta chain originates from a study of cytomegalovirus exposure and HLA in healthy donors. Study in general: The study's early data release held around 85 million unique TCRs from HLA-typed donors. General study points: The study listed some 160 cytomegalovirus-associated TCR beta chains.

Primers for the PCR totalled 60 Vbeta and 13 Jbeta. The assay was immunoSEQ multiplex PCR, and TCRdb's table has in-frame clones only and misses some. The sample consists of 200,000 to 250,000 clones, 85% of them appearing once. Germline-derived CDR1 and CDR2 are MDHEN and SYDVKM. V shed 1 base and J shed 11 bases, with 11 bases lying between them. The CDR3 runs 12 residues. With respect to this clone: Its matching antigen is unknown.

The rearrangement uses TRBV28 and TRBJ1-1; a weak D match, TRBD1 (6 bases). This TCR was recovered from a girl aged 2-10 years in good health and CMV-seronegative. The sequenced sample was PBMCs. CDR3 nucleotides: TGTGCCAGCAGTTTATACCGGACAGAGGCTTTCTTT. Protein: CASSLYRTEAFF. The full variable domain, in which reference TRBV28 and TRBJ1-1 provide the parts outside the CDR3, is DVKVTQSSRYLVKRTGEKVFLECVQDMDHENMFWYRQDPGLGLRLIYFSYDVKMKEKGDIPEGYSVSREKKERFSLILESASTNQTSMYLCASSLYRTEAFFGQGTRLTVV.